This T cell receptor (beta chain) was recorded in a study of Graves' ophthalmopathy and Graves' hyperthyroidism. Amplification of TCR beta CDR3 regions used RNA transcripts. Following a first-round RT-PCR that used HTBI primers, a second-round multiplex PCR was carried out. TCRdb re-called the multiplex PCR reads with MiXCR, one entry per CDR3 protein. The data show about half a million distinct CDR3 sequences, about 15% seen once. The sample holds many counts of this clonotype. Presentation of ophthalmopathy in the donors involved moderate-to-severe activity, CAS ≥3, NOSPECS ≥4 and a duration under 3 months. Excluded: other autoimmune disease, uncontrolled infection, pregnancy or lactation. PBMCs stemmed from over 8 ml of fresh peripheral blood. Deletions cut 4 bases from V and 4 bases from J, with 10 bases between. This CDR3 has 13 amino acids. Germline CDR1 and CDR2: LNHDA and SQIVND (reference sequence).

The clonotype was recovered from a woman aged 25 to 39 with Graves' ophthalmopathy. V is TRBV19 and J is TRBJ1-2, with D unclear. The specimen was blood. The CDR3 protein is CASSTIDFYGYTF. The CDR3 DNA sequence: TGTGCCAGTAGTACGATTGATTTCTATGGCTACACCTTC. The full variable domain, completed using reference TRBV19 and TRBJ1-2, is DGGITQSPKYLFRKEGQNVTLSCEQNLNHDAMYWYRQDPGQGLRLIYYSQIVNDFQKGDIAEGYSVSREKKESFPLTVTSAQKNPTAFYLCASSTIDFYGYTFGSGTRLTVV.